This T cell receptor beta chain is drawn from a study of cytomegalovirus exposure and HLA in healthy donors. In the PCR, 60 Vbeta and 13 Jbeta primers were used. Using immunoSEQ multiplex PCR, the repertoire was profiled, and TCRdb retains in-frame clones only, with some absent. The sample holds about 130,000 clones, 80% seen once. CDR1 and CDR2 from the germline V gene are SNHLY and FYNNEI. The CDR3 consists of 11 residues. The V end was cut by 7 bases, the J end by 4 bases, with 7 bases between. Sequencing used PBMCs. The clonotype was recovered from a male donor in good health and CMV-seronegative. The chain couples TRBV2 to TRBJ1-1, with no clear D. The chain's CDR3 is CASIMSTEAFF. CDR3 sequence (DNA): TGTGCCAGCATCATGAGCACTGAAGCTTTCTTT. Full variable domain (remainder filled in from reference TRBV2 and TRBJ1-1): EPEVTQTPSHQVTQMGQEVILRCVPISNHLYFYWYRQILGQKVEFLVSFYNNEISEKSEIFDDQFSVERPDGSNFTLKIRSTKLEDSAMYFCASIMSTEAFFGQGTRLTVV.